This T cell receptor beta chain derives from a study of shared clonotypes between healthy human individuals. Germline V gene data show CDR1 as MGHRA and CDR2 as YSYEKL. Between the trimmed V and J ends, which lost 0 bases and 11 bases, there was a span of 20 bases. This CDR3 comprises 16 residues. Study results and limitations: Relative to their counterparts shared across all four donors, non-shared clonotypes exhibited diminished generation probabilities. Naive CD4 clonotype sharing across several donors was roughly 5%.

Turning to this clone: The antigen is not known.

TCRdb's table, derived via immunoSEQ multiplex PCR, lists solely in-frame clones and lacks some. Among about 510,000 clones, 90% to 96% were seen once, and the ten largest hold less than 0.06%. Sample: naive CD4+ T cells sorted from blood. Described subset: CD45RA+ positively selected. The TCR sequence derives from a woman in her 30s in good health. The chain links TRBV4-1 to TRBJ2-1, with TRBD2 as a possible D gene (6 bases). This CDR3 is CASSQDQTWLALKQFF. CDR3 nucleotide sequence: TGCGCCAGCAGCCAAGATCAGACCTGGCTAGCGCTAAAGCAGTTCTTC.